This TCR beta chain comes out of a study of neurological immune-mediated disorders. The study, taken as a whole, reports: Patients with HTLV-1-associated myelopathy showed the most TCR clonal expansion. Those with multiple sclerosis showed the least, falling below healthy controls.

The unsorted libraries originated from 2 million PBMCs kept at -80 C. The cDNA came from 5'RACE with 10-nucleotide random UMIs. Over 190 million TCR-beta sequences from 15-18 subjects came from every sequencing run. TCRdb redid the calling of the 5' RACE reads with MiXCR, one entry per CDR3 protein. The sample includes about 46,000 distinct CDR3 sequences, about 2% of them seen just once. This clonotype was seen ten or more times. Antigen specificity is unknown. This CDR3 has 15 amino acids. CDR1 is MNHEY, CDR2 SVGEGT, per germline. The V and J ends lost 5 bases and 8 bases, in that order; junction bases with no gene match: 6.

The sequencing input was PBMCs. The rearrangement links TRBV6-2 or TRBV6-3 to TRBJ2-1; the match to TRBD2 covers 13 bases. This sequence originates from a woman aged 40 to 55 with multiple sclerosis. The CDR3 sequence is CASSLGTSGDYEQFF. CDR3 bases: TGTGCCAGCAGTCTCGGGACTAGCGGGGACTATGAGCAGTTCTTC.